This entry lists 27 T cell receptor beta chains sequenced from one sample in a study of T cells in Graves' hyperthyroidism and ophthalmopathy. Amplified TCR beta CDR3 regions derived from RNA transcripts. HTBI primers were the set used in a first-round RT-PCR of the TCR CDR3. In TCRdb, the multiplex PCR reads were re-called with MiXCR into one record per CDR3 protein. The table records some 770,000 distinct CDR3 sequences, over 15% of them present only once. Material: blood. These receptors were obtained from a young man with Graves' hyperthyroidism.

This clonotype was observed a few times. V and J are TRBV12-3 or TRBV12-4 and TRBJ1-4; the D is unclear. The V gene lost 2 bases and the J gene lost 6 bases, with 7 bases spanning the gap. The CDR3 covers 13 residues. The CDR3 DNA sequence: TGTGCCAGCAGTTTATCCGGGGATGAAAAACTGTTTTTT. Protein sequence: CASSLSGDEKLFF.

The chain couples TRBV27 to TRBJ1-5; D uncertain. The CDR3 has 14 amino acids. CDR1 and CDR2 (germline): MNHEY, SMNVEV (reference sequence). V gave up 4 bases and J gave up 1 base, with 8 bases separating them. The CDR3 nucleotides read TGTGCCAGCAGTTCCCGGGAAAGCAATCAGCCCCAGCATTTT. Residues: CASSSRESNQPQHF.

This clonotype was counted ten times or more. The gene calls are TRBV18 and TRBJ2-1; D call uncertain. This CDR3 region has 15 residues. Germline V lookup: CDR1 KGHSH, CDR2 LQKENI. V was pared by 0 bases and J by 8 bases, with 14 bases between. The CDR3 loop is CASSPPAKREDEQFF. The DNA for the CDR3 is TGTGCCAGCTCACCACCGGCGAAGCGCGAGGATGAGCAGTTCTTC.

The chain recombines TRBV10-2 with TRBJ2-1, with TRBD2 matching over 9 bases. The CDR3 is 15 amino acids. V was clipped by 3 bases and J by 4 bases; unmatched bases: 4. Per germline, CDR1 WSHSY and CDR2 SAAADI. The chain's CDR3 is CASSELAGPYNEQFF. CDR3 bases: TGCGCCAGCAGTGAACTAGCGGGCCCATACAATGAGCAGTTCTTC.

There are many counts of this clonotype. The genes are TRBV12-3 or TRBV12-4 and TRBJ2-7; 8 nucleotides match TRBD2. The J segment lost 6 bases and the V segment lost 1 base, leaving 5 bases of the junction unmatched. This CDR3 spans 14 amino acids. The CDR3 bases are TGTGCCAGCAGTTTAGGGGGACTAGTCTCCGAGCAGTACTTC. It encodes CASSLGGLVSEQYF.

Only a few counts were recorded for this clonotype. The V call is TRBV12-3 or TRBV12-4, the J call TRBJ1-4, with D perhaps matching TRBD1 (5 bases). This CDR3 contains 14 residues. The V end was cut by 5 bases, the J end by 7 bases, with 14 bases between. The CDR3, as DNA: TGTGCCAGCAGTAAAATCCGGGACGGTGAAAAACTGTTTTTT. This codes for CASSKIRDGEKLFF.

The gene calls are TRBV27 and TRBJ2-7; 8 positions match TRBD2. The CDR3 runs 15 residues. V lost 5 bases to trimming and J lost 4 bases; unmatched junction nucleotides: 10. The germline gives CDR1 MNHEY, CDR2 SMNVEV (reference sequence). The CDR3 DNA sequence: TGTGCCAGCAGTGCCGGGGGGGGGGGTGGTTACGAGCAGTACTTC. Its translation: CASSAGGGGGYEQYF.

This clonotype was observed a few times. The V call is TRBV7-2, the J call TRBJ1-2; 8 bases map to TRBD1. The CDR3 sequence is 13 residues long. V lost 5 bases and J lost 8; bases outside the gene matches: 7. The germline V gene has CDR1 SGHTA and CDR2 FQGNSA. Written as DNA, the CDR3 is TGTGCCAGCAGCCCGGACAGGGAAAGGGGCTACACCTTC. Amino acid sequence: CASSPDRERGYTF.

CDR3 sequence reads: CASSQRGQGADFWPETQYF. The DNA of the CDR3 is TGTGCCAGCAGCCAGCGGGGACAGGGGGCTGATTTTTGGCCGGAGACCCAGTACTTC. This sequence joins TRBV14 and TRBJ2-5, with 12 bases identical to TRBD1. The CDR3 runs 19 residues. The J segment lost 5 bases and the V segment lost 3 bases, leaving 16 bases of the junction unmatched. From germline, CDR1 is SGHDN and CDR2 FVKESK.

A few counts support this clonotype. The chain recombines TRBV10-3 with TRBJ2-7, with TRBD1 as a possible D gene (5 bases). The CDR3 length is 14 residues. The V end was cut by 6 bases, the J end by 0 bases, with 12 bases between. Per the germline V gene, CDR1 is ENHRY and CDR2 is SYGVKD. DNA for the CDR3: TGTGCCATCAGCGATCGGCAGGGCTCCTACGAGCAGTACTTC. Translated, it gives CAISDRQGSYEQYF.

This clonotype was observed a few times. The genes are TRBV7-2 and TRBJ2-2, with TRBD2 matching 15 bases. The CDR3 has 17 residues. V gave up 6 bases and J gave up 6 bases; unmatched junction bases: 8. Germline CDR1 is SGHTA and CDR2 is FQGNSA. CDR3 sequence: CASRPGTSGRLSGELFF. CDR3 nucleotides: TGTGCCAGCAGGCCCGGGACTAGCGGGAGGTTATCCGGGGAGCTGTTTTTT.

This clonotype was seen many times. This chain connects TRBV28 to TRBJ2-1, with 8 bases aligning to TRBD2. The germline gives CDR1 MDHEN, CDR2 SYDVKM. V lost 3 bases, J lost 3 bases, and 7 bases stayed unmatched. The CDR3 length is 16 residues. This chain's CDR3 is CASSFQREWNYNEQFF. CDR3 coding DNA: TGTGCCAGCAGTTTCCAGCGGGAGTGGAACTACAATGAGCAGTTCTTC.

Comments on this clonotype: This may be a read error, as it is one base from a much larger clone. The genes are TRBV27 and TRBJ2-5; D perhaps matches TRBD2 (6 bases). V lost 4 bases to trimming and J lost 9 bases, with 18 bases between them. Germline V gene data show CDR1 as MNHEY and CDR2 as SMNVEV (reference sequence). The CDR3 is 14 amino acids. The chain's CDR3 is CASSWGLSLEAQYF. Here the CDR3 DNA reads TGTGCCAGCAGTTGGGGACTTAGCCTGGAGGCCCAGTACTTC.

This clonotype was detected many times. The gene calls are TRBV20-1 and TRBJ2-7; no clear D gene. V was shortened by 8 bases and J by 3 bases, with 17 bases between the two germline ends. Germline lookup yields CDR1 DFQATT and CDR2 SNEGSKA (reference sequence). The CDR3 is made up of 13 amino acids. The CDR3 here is CSPQKVSLYEQYF. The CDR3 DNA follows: TGCAGTCCTCAAAAGGTCAGCCTCTACGAGCAGTACTTC.

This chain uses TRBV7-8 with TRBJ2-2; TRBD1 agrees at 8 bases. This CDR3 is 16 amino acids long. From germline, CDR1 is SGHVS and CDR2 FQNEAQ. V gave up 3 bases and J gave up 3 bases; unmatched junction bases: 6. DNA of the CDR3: TGTGCCAGCAGCTTTCGGTCAGGGGGCCACACCGGGGAGCTGTTTTTT. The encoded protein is CASSFRSGGHTGELFF.

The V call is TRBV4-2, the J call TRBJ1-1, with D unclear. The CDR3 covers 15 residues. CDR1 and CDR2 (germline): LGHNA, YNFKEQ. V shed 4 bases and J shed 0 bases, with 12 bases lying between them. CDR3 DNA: TGTGCCAGCAGCCCCCTGGAGGGCATGAACACTGAAGCTTTCTTT. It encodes CASSPLEGMNTEAFF.

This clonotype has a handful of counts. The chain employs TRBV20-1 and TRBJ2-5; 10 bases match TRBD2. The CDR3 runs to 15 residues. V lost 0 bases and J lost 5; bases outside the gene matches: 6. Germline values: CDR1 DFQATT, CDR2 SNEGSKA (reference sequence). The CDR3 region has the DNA TGCAGTGCTAGAGATAGCCTAGCGGGAGCCGAGACCCAGTACTTC. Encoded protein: CSARDSLAGAETQYF.

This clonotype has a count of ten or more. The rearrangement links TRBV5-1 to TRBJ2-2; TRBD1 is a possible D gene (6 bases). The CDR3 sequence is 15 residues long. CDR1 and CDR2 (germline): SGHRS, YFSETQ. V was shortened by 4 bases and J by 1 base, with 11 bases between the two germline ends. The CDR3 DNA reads TGCGCCAGCAGCGCCCTGACAGGGAACACCGGGGAGCTGTTTTTT. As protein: CASSALTGNTGELFF.

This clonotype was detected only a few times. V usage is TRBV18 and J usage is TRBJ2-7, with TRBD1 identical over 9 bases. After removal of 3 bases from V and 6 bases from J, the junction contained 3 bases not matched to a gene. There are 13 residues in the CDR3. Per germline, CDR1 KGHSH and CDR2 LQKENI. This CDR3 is CASSPGTGFEQYF. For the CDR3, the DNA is TGTGCCAGCTCACCCGGGACAGGGTTCGAGCAGTACTTC.

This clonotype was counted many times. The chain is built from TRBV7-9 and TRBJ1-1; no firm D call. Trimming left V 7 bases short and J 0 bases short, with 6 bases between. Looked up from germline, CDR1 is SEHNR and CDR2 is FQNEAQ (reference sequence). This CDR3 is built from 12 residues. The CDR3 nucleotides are TGTGCCAGCACCGGATTGAACACTGAAGCTTTCTTT. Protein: CASTGLNTEAFF. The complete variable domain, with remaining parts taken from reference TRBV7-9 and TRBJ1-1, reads DTGVSQNPRHKITKRGQNVTFRCDPISEHNRLYWYRQTLGQGPEFLTYFQNEAQLEKSRLLSDRFSAERPKGSFSTLEIQRTEQGDSAMYLCASTGLNTEAFFGQGTRLTVV.

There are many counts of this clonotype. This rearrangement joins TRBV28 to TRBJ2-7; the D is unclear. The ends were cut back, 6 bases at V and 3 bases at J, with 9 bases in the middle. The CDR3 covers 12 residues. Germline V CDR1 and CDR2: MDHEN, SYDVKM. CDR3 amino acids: CASSPSLYEQYF. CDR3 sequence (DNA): TGTGCCAGCAGCCCGTCGCTCTACGAGCAGTACTTC.

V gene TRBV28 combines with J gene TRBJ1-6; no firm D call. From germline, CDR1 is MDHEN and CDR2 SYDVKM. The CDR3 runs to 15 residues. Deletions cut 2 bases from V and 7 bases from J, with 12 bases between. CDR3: CASSLRQRTNSPLHF. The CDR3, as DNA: TGTGCCAGCAGTTTACGGCAACGGACCAATTCACCCCTCCACTTT.

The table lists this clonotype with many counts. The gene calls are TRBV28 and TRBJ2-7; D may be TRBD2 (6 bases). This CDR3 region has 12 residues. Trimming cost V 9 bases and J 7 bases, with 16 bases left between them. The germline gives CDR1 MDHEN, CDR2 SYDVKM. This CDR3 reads CASHSGVGEQYF. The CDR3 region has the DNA TGTGCCAGTCATTCGGGGGTGGGGGAGCAGTACTTC. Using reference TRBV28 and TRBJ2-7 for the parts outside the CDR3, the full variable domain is DVKVTQSSRYLVKRTGEKVFLECVQDMDHENMFWYRQDPGLGLRLIYFSYDVKMKEKGDIPEGYSVSREKKERFSLILESASTNQTSMYLCASHSGVGEQYFGPGTRLTVT.

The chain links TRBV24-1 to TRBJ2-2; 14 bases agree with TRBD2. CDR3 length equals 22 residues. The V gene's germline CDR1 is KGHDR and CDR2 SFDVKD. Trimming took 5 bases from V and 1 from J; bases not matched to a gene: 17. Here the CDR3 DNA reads TGTGCCACCAGTGCCCCCCCTGGGCGGGGACTAGCGGGAGATAGGAACACCGGGGAGCTGTTTTTT. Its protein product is CATSAPPGRGLAGDRNTGELFF.

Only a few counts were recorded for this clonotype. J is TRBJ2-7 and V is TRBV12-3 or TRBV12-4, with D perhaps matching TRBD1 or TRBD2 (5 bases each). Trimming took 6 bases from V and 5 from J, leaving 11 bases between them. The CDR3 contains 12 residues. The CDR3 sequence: CASSPEGHEQYF. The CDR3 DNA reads TGTGCCAGCAGCCCCGAGGGGCACGAGCAGTACTTC.

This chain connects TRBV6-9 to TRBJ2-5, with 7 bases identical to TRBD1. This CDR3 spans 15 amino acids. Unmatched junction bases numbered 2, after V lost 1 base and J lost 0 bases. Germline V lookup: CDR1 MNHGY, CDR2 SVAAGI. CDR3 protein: CASSYYGTDQETQYF. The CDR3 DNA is TGTGCCAGCAGTTATTATGGGACAGACCAAGAGACCCAGTACTTC.

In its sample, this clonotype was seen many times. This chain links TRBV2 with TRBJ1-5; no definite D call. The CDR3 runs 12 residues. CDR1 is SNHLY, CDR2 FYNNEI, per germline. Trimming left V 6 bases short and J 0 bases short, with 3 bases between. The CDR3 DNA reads TGTGCCAGCAGGGCTAGCAATCAGCCCCAGCATTTT. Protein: CASRASNQPQHF.